Included here is one T cell receptor (beta chain) sequence, with context. What it binds is not known. TCRdb's table, derived via immunoSEQ multiplex PCR, lists solely in-frame clones and lacks some. The sample lists 9,500 to 12,000 clones, around 91% seen once, with roughly 6% in the top ten. This sample is part of a study of Tregs in tolerant kidney transplant recipients. Study context: Recipients received nonmyeloablative bone marrow transplants from related graft donors, with transient mixed chimerism. Sorting after B cell culture yielded CD25+CD127- and 4-1BB+CD40L- CD4+ cells.

Study-wide results and limits: The most relevant donor-specific Treg TCRbeta repertoire apparently came from expansion with activated donor B cells. Tolerant patients' donor-specific Tregs expanded beyond overall Tregs, suggesting antigen-driven growth.

This material consisted of Tregs from blood cultured with allogeneic cells, taken before the transplant. The source is a human patient who received a combined kidney and bone marrow transplant.

In DNA, the CDR3 is TGTGCCAGCAGTTGGGGACTAGCGAACACAGATACGCAGTATTTT. Translated: CASSWGLANTDTQYF. The rearrangement uses TRBV6-5 and TRBJ2-3, with TRBD2 matching 10 bases. V shed 4 bases and J 2 bases; nucleotides not matched to a gene: 3. In germline, CDR1 is MNHEY, CDR2 SVGAGI. The CDR3 sequence is 15 residues long.